The 28 T cell receptor beta chains listed next were all sequenced from one sample in a study of shared clonotypes between healthy human individuals. The protocol was immunoSEQ multiplex PCR, while the TCRdb copy is restricted to in-frame clones and leaves out a portion. The sample holds fewer than 700,000 clones, around three quarters seen once. Sequencing was carried out using PBMCs. Receptors were obtained from a woman between 40 and 55 years old in good health. Some clones in this sample may be carry-over from other donors' samples.

The chain is built from TRBV7-6 and TRBJ2-1; D not certain. From germline, CDR1 is SGHVS and CDR2 FNYEAQ. The CDR3 covers 19 residues. Trimming removed 0 bases at V and 0 bases at J, with 18 bases between. The DNA of the CDR3 is TGTGCCAGCAGCTTAGCCCGGAGAGGCGCGCGAAGCTCCTACAATGAGCAGTTCTTC. Its translation: CASSLARRGARSSYNEQFF. The whole variable domain, remainder taken from reference TRBV7-6 and TRBJ2-1, is GAGVSQSPRYKVTKRGQDVALRCDPISGHVSLYWYRQALGQGPEFLTYFNYEAQQDKSGLPNDRFSAERPEGSISTLTIQRTEQRDSAMYRCASSLARRGARSSYNEQFFGPGTRLTVL.

The chain carries TRBV11-2 and TRBJ2-1, with 9 bases that match TRBD1. CDR1 is SGHAT, CDR2 FQNNGV, per germline. The ends lost 6 bases at V and 5 bases at J; junction bases unmatched: 5. The CDR3 spans 14 residues. The CDR3: CASSFWTGDNEQFF. As DNA, the CDR3 is TGTGCCAGCAGTTTTTGGACAGGGGACAATGAGCAGTTCTTC.

This chain connects TRBV10-3 to TRBJ1-2; 7 nucleotides agree with TRBD1. J lost 4 bases, V lost 5 bases, and 10 bases had no gene match. The CDR3 runs 15 residues. Per germline, CDR1 ENHRY and CDR2 SYGVKD. CDR3 DNA sequence: TGTGCCATCAGTCCCGGGACAGCAGACTCCTATGGCTACACCTTC. Encoded protein: CAISPGTADSYGYTF.

V gene TRBV7-9 combines with J gene TRBJ2-5; unclear D gene. This CDR3 spans 12 amino acids. V dropped 10 bases and J dropped 5 bases, with 14 bases sitting between them. The germline V gene encodes CDR1 SEHNR and CDR2 FQNEAQ (reference sequence). DNA for the CDR3: TGTGCCACACTGCCCGCTGGGGAGACCCAGTACTTC. As protein: CATLPAGETQYF.

The CDR3 here is CASRDKRGLDTGELFF. The CDR3 DNA reads TGTGCCAGCAGAGACAAAAGGGGGCTCGACACCGGGGAGCTGTTTTTT. This rearrangement joins TRBV25-1 to TRBJ2-2, with TRBD1 matching over 7 bases. This CDR3 region has 16 residues. Per germline, CDR1 MGHDK and CDR2 SYGVNS. V was clipped by 6 bases and J by 3 bases; unmatched bases: 10.

The V gene is TRBV27, the J gene TRBJ2-5; D is undetermined. Trimming left V 3 bases short and J 1 base short, with 9 bases between. The V gene's germline CDR1 is MNHEY and CDR2 SMNVEV (reference sequence). The length of the CDR3 is 14 residues. DNA of the CDR3: TGTGCCAGCAGTTTTCGCGGAACCCAAGAGACCCAGTACTTC. This codes for CASSFRGTQETQYF.

This chain uses TRBV28 with TRBJ1-2; TRBD1 matches at 10 bases. There are 16 residues in the CDR3. The V and J ends lost 5 bases and 4 bases, in that order; junction bases with no gene match: 10. CDR1 is MDHEN and CDR2 is SYDVKM in the germline V gene. This CDR3 reads CASSQNPGQGSYGYTF. The DNA for the CDR3 is TGTGCCAGCAGTCAAAACCCGGGACAGGGGTCCTATGGCTACACCTTC.

This rearrangement joins TRBV5-4 to TRBJ2-5, with TRBD1 matching 10 bases. The CDR3 sequence is 14 residues long. Trimming cost V 4 bases and J 3 bases; bases outside gene matches: 3. Germline V gene lookup returns CDR1 SGHNT and CDR2 YYREEE (reference sequence). The CDR3: CASSRGTGEETQYF. The CDR3 DNA reads as TGTGCCAGCAGCAGGGGGACAGGGGAAGAGACCCAGTACTTC. Variable domain in full (rest from reference TRBV5-4 and TRBJ2-5): ETGVTQSPTHLIKTRGQQVTLRCSSQSGHNTVSWYQQALGQGPQFIFQYYREEENGRGNFPPRFSGLQFPNYSSELNVNALELDDSALYLCASSRGTGEETQYFGPGTRLLVL.

This clone was picked up one time. The genes are TRBV5-4 and TRBJ2-1; D is tentatively TRBD1 or TRBD2 (5 bases each). Germline CDR1 SGHNT, CDR2 YYREEE (reference sequence). The CDR3 loop spans 15 amino acids. The V end lost 4 bases, the J end lost 0 bases, and 11 bases lay between the germline ends. CDR3 nucleotides: TGTGCCAGCAGCGGGGACCCGAGCTCCTACAATGAGCAGTTCTTC. Translation: CASSGDPSSYNEQFF.

The chain employs TRBV7-2 and TRBJ1-2; D remains unclear. Trimming cost V 0 bases and J 4 bases, with 6 bases left between them. Per germline, CDR1 SGHTA and CDR2 FQGNSA. The CDR3 extends over 13 amino acids. The DNA for the CDR3 is TGTGCCAGCAGCTTAGCGTCCGGCTATGGCTACACCTTC. Protein: CASSLASGYGYTF.

The chain couples TRBV27 to TRBJ2-7, with 8 positions matching TRBD2. The CDR3 is made up of 18 amino acids. Germline assignment: CDR1 MNHEY and CDR2 SMNVEV (reference sequence). Trimming removed 5 bases from V and 1 base from J; junction bases left unmatched: 16. The CDR3 region has the DNA TGTGCCAGCAGTCCCACCCCGCCGGGACTAGGGGATTCCTACGAGCAGTACTTC. Its translation is CASSPTPPGLGDSYEQYF.

The J gene is TRBJ2-7, the V gene TRBV5-1, with 7 bases identical to TRBD2. CDR1 and CDR2 from the germline V gene are SGHRS and YFSETQ. There are 14 residues in the CDR3. After removal of 4 bases from V and 2 bases from J, the junction contained 6 bases not matched to a gene. The chain's CDR3 is CASSEVAGTYEQYF. The CDR3 DNA is TGCGCCAGCAGCGAGGTAGCGGGCACCTACGAGCAGTACTTC.

CDR3: CSAKTGYNEQFF. CDR3 nucleotides: TGCAGCGCTAAGACAGGCTACAATGAGCAGTTCTTC. V and J are TRBV29-1 and TRBJ2-1; TRBD1 is a possible D gene (6 bases). The CDR3 contains 12 residues. Between the trimmed V and J ends, which lost 7 bases and 3 bases, there was a span of 10 bases. Germline V gene sequence: CDR1 SQVTM, CDR2 ANQGSEA.

The CDR3 loop is CTSCAGAGVETQYF. CDR3 nucleotide sequence: TGTACCTCGTGTGCGGGAGCAGGAGTAGAGACCCAGTACTTC. This rearrangement joins TRBV6-1 to TRBJ2-5; 7 positions agree with TRBD2. The CDR3 covers 14 residues. CDR1 and CDR2 (germline): MNHNS, SASEGT.

The chain carries TRBV2 and TRBJ2-3; 14 bases agree with TRBD2. Germline V gene sequence: CDR1 SNHLY, CDR2 FYNNEI. This CDR3 has 15 residues. V lost 9 bases, J lost 2 bases, and 4 bases stayed unmatched. The CDR3 region has the DNA TGTGCCAGGGGGACTAGCGGGAGATACACAGATACGCAGTATTTT. Protein: CARGTSGRYTDTQYF. The variable domain in full, completed from reference TRBV2 and TRBJ2-3, reads EPEVTQTPSHQVTQMGQEVILRCVPISNHLYFYWYRQILGQKVEFLVSFYNNEISEKSEIFDDQFSVERPDGSNFTLKIRSTKLEDSAMYFCARGTSGRYTDTQYFGPGTRLTVL.

CDR3 amino acids: CASSAHGGRNTEAFF. In nucleotides, the CDR3 is TGTGCCAGCAGCGCCCACGGGGGGCGGAACACTGAAGCTTTCTTT. V usage is TRBV9 and J usage is TRBJ1-1, with D maybe TRBD1 (6 bases). The CDR3 totals 15 residues. Germline V gene lookup returns CDR1 SGDLS and CDR2 YYNGEE. The ends were cut back, 3 bases at V and 1 base at J, with 13 bases in the middle.

The CDR3 DNA follows: TGTGCCAGCAGCTTAGGGACTAGCGGGGGGAACACCGGGGAGCTGTTTTTT. This encodes CASSLGTSGGNTGELFF. The genes are TRBV7-3 and TRBJ2-2; 14 nucleotides match TRBD2. CDR3 length: 17 amino acids. Germline V CDR1 and CDR2: SGHTA, FQGTGA. Trimming cost V 2 bases and J 1 base; bases outside gene matches: 0.

The rearrangement links TRBV5-6 to TRBJ1-3; D is undetermined. With 0 bases removed from V and 4 bases from J, the gap between germline ends came to 8 bases. The CDR3 consists of 14 residues. Germline values: CDR1 SGHDT, CDR2 YYEEEE. The CDR3 DNA reads as TGTGCCAGCAGCTTGGGGGGATTCGGAAACACCATATATTTT. It is translated as CASSLGGFGNTIYF. The full variable domain, with the rest looked up from reference TRBV5-6 and TRBJ1-3, is DAGVTQSPTHLIKTRGQQVTLRCSPKSGHDTVSWYQQALGQGPQFIFQYYEEEERQRGNFPDRFSGHQFPNYSSELNVNALLLGDSALYLCASSLGGFGNTIYFGEGSWLTVV.

V gene TRBV28 combines with J gene TRBJ2-4, with D maybe TRBD1 (5 bases). The V end lost 2 bases, the J end lost 6 bases, and 8 bases lay between the germline ends. The CDR3 spans 13 residues. Germline CDR1 and CDR2: MDHEN and SYDVKM. CDR3 DNA: TGTGCCAGCAGTTTAAGCCAGGGAAACATTCAGTACTTC. This sequence encodes CASSLSQGNIQYF. Based on the CDR3 plus reference TRBV28 and TRBJ2-4, the full variable domain is DVKVTQSSRYLVKRTGEKVFLECVQDMDHENMFWYRQDPGLGLRLIYFSYDVKMKEKGDIPEGYSVSREKKERFSLILESASTNQTSMYLCASSLSQGNIQYFGAGTRLSVL.

At least ten counts were recorded for this clone. The J gene is TRBJ2-3, the V gene TRBV11-2; 8 bases are shared with TRBD2. This CDR3 has 17 amino acids. The germline CDR1 and CDR2 sequences are SGHAT and FQNNGV. V trimming: 1 base; J trimming: 2 bases; junction bases outside the gene matches: 8. The CDR3 sequence is CASSLVWREANTDTQYF. CDR3 bases: TGTGCCAGCAGCTTAGTCTGGCGGGAGGCCAACACAGATACGCAGTATTTT.

This clone was counted a few times. The chain is built from TRBV6-5 and TRBJ1-2; perhaps TRBD1 as D (5 bases). CDR3 length: 11 residues. Per germline, CDR1 MNHEY and CDR2 SVGAGI. Trimming pared 6 bases from V and 8 bases from J, leaving 10 bases between. CDR3 loop: CASRSGNGYTF. The CDR3 DNA sequence: TGTGCCAGCAGATCAGGGAACGGCTACACCTTC.

The rearrangement uses TRBV11-2 and TRBJ2-3, with D unclear. CDR3 size: 14 residues. The V end lost 0 bases, the J end lost 3 bases, and 7 bases lay between the germline ends. From germline, CDR1 is SGHAT and CDR2 FQNNGV. In DNA form, the CDR3 reads TGTGCCAGCAGCTTAGAAAGTTTGACAGATACGCAGTATTTT. This translates into CASSLESLTDTQYF. The full variable domain, rest sourced from reference TRBV11-2 and TRBJ2-3, is EAGVAQSPRYKIIEKRQSVAFWCNPISGHATLYWYQQILGQGPKLLIQFQNNGVVDDSQLPKDRFSAERLKGVDSTLKIQPAKLEDSAVYLCASSLESLTDTQYFGPGTRLTVL.

J is TRBJ1-2 and V is TRBV30, with 9 bases that match TRBD1. The CDR3 extends over 14 amino acids. V dropped 3 bases and J dropped 4; count of bases not matched to a gene: 6. Germline values: CDR1 GTSNPN, CDR2 SVGIG (reference sequence). For the CDR3, the DNA is TGTGCCTGGAGAGAGACAGGGGGGGTCTATGGCTACACCTTC. It yields the protein CAWRETGGVYGYTF.

Details on this clone: A far larger clone is one nucleotide away, so this likely arose from a read error. Other DNA sequences in this specimen translate into the identical CDR3. The rearrangement uses TRBV29-1 and TRBJ1-2, with 9 positions matching TRBD1. Germline V gene lookup returns CDR1 SQVTM and CDR2 ANQGSEA. Trimming cost V 0 bases and J 6 bases; bases outside gene matches: 5. This CDR3 has 14 residues. As DNA, the CDR3 is TGCAGCGTTGAAGACCGGGGGACAGGGAATGGCTACACCTTC. It codes for CSVEDRGTGNGYTF.

Points on this clone: The sample holds other DNA sequences that translate to the same CDR3. The rearrangement uses TRBV11-1 and TRBJ2-7; D may be TRBD1 (5 bases). Trimming removed 3 bases at V and 0 bases at J, with 12 bases between. Germline CDR1 and CDR2: SGHAT and FQDESV (reference sequence). This CDR3 is 15 amino acids long. Here the CDR3 DNA reads TGTGCCAGCAGCTTCTGGGGCGGCGGCTCCTACGAGCAGTACTTC. It encodes CASSFWGGGSYEQYF.

This clone occurred many times. The rearrangement uses TRBV5-8 and TRBJ1-2; D is undetermined. CDR3 length: 11 residues. Looked up from germline, CDR1 is SGHTS and CDR2 is YDEGEE. V gave up 2 bases and J gave up 7 bases, with 6 bases separating them. DNA for the CDR3: TGTGCCAGCAGCTTATTCGTTGGCTACACCTTC. As protein: CASSLFVGYTF.

This rearrangement joins TRBV11-2 to TRBJ2-2, with TRBD2 matching over 12 bases. The germline V gene has CDR1 SGHAT and CDR2 FQNNGV. The CDR3 is 17 amino acids. The V segment lost 4 bases and the J segment 4 bases; nucleotides outside the gene matches: 7. CDR3 sequence reads: CASSYPGLAGFTGELFF. The CDR3 coding sequence is TGTGCCAGCAGCTACCCGGGACTAGCGGGCTTCACCGGGGAGCTGTTTTTT. The complete variable domain, with remaining parts taken from reference TRBV11-2 and TRBJ2-2, reads EAGVAQSPRYKIIEKRQSVAFWCNPISGHATLYWYQQILGQGPKLLIQFQNNGVVDDSQLPKDRFSAERLKGVDSTLKIQPAKLEDSAVYLCASSYPGLAGFTGELFFGEGSRLTVL.

The chain joins TRBV9 to TRBJ1-1, with a tentative D call TRBD1 (5 bases). Germline CDR1 and CDR2: SGDLS and YYNGEE. V was shortened by 3 bases and J by 1 base, with 10 bases between the two germline ends. The CDR3 extends over 14 amino acids. The CDR3 protein is CASSAQVTNTEAFF. CDR3 in DNA: TGTGCCAGCAGCGCACAGGTAACGAACACTGAAGCTTTCTTT.